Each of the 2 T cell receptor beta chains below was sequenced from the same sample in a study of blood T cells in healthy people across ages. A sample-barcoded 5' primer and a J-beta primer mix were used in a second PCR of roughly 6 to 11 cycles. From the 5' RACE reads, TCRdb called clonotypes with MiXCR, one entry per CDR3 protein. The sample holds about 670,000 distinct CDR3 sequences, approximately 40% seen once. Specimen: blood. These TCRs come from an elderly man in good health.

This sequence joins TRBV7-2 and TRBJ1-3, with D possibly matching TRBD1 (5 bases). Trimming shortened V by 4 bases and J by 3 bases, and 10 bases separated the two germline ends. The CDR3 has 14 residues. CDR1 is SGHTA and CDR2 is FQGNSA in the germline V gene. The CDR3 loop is CASSSRRGGNTIYF. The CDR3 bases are TGTGCCAGCAGCTCCCGGAGGGGTGGAAACACCATATATTTT.

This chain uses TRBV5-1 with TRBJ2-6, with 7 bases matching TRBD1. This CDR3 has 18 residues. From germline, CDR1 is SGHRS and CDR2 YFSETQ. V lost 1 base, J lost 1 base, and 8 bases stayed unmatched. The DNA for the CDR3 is TGCGCCAGCAGCTTGCCGGGACAGCCCAGTTCTGGGGCCAACGTCCTGACTTTC. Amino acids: CASSLPGQPSSGANVLTF.